Here is one TCR beta chain with its context. V lost 2 bases to trimming and J lost 3 bases; unmatched junction nucleotides: 6. The CDR3 runs 16 residues. Germline CDR1 SGHRS, CDR2 YFSETQ. The sample originates from a study of T cell changes during pregnancy in multiple sclerosis. Assay: immunoSEQ multiplex PCR; the TCRdb copy retains only in-frame clones and omits some. The repertoire holds about 36,000 clones, with roughly 92% as singletons. The chain couples TRBV5-1 to TRBJ2-2; 8 nucleotides align to TRBD2. The origin of this receptor is a female donor with multiple sclerosis, enrolled in a pregnancy study. The sample was PBMCs (not recorded whether the cells were cultured). The CDR3 DNA follows: TGCGCCAGCAGCTTAAGCGGGAGTGTGGACACCGGGGAGCTGTTTTTT. Translated, it gives CASSLSGSVDTGELFF.